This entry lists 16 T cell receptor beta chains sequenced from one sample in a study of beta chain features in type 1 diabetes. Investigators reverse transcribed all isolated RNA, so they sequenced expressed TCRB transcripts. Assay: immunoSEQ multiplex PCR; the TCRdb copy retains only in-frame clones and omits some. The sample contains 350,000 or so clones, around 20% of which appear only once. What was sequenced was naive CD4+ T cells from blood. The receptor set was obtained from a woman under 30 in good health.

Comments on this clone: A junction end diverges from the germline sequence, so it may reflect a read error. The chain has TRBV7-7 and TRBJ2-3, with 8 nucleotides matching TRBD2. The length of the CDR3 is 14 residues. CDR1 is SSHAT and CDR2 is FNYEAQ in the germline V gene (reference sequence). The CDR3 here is CASSGSTGTDTQYF. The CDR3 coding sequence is TGTGCTAGCAGCGGGAGTACTGGCACAGATACGCAGTATTTT.

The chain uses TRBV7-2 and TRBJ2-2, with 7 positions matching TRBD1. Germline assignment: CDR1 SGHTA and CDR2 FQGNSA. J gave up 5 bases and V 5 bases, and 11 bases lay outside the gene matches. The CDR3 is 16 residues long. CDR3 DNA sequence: TGTGCCAGCAGCCCGCGACAGGGTTCGGGGACCGGGGAGCTGTTTTTT. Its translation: CASSPRQGSGTGELFF.

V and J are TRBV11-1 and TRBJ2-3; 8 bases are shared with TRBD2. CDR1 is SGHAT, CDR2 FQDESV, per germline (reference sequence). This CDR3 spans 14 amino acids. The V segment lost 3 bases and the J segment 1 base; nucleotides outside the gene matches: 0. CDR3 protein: CASSLRGGTDTQYF. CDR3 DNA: TGTGCCAGCAGCTTGCGGGGGGGCACAGATACGCAGTATTTT.

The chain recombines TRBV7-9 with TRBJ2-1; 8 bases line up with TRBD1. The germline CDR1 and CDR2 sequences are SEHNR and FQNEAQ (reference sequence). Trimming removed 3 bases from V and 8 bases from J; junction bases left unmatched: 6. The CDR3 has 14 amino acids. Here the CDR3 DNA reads TGTGCCAGCAGCTTCGGACAGGGTAACGATGAGCAGTTCTTC. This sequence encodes CASSFGQGNDEQFF. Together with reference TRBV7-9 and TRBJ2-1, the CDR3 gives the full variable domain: DTGVSQNPRHKITKRGQNVTFRCDPISEHNRLYWYRQTLGQGPEFLTYFQNEAQLEKSRLLSDRFSAERPKGSFSTLEIQRTEQGDSAMYLCASSFGQGNDEQFFGPGTRLTVL.

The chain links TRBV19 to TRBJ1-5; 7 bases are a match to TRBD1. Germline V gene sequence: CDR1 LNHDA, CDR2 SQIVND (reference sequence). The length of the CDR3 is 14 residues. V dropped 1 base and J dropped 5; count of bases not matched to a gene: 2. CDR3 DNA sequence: TGTGCCAGTAGTATAGGGACAGGACATCAGCCCCAGCATTTT. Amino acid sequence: CASSIGTGHQPQHF.

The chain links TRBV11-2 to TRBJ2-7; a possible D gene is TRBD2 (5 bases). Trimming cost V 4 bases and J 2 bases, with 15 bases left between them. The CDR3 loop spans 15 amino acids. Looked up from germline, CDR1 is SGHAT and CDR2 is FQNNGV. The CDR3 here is CASSSSPSPTYEQYF. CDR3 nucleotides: TGTGCCAGCAGCTCCTCTCCTAGCCCCACCTACGAGCAGTACTTC.

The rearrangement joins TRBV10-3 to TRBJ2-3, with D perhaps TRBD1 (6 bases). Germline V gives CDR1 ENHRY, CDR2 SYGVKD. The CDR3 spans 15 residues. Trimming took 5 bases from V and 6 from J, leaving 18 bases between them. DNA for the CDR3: TGTGCCATCAGTCTAACAGGGAGAGAATCGGATACGCAGTATTTT. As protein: CAISLTGRESDTQYF.

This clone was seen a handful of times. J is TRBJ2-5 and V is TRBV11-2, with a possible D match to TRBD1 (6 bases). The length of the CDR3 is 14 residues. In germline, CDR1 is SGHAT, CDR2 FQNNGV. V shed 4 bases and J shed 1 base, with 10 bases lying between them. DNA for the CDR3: TGTGCCAGCAGCTCAGGGGACGGCCAAGAGACCCAGTACTTC. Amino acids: CASSSGDGQETQYF. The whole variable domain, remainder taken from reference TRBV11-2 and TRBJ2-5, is EAGVAQSPRYKIIEKRQSVAFWCNPISGHATLYWYQQILGQGPKLLIQFQNNGVVDDSQLPKDRFSAERLKGVDSTLKIQPAKLEDSAVYLCASSSGDGQETQYFGPGTRLLVL.

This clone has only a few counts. The CDR3 protein is CSVAQGGVTEAFF. The CDR3 nucleotides are TGCAGCGTAGCACAGGGAGGGGTGACTGAAGCTTTCTTT. This rearrangement joins TRBV29-1 to TRBJ1-1; D perhaps matches TRBD1 (6 bases). The V gene's germline CDR1 is SQVTM and CDR2 ANQGSEA. With 6 bases removed from V and 5 bases from J, the gap between germline ends came to 16 bases. The CDR3 runs 13 residues. The variable domain in full, completed from reference TRBV29-1 and TRBJ1-1, reads SAVISQKPSRDICQRGTSLTIQCQVDSQVTMMFWYRQQPGQSLTLIATANQGSEATYESGFVIDKFPISRPNLTFSTLTVSNMSPEDSSIYLCSVAQGGVTEAFFGQGTRLTVV.

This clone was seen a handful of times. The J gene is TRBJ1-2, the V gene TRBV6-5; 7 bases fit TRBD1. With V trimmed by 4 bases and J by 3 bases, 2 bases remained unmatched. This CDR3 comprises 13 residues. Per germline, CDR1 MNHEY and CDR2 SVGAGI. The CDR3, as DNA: TGTGCCAGCAGTTCCGGGACAGACTATGGCTACACCTTC. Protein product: CASSSGTDYGYTF.

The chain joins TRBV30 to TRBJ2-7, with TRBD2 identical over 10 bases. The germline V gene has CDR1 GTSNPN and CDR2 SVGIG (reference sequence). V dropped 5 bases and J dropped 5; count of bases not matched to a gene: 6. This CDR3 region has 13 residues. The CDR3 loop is CAWGLAGVHEQYF. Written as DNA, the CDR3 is TGTGCCTGGGGCCTAGCGGGAGTCCACGAGCAGTACTTC.

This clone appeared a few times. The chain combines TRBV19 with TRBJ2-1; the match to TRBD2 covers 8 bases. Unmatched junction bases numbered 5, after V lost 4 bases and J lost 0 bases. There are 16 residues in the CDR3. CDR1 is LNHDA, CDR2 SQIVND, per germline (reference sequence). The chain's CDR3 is CASSKIAGSSYNEQFF. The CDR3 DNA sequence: TGTGCCAGTAGTAAAATAGCGGGGAGCTCCTACAATGAGCAGTTCTTC.

In DNA, the CDR3 is TGTGCCAGCAGTCGCGGACAGGGAAGCTCCTACGAGCAGTACTTC. Its translation is CASSRGQGSSYEQYF. This sequence joins TRBV6-6 and TRBJ2-7; 8 nucleotides match TRBD1. Per the germline V gene, CDR1 is MNHNY and CDR2 is SVGAGI (reference sequence). Trimming cost V 5 bases and J 0 bases; bases outside gene matches: 6. There are 15 residues in the CDR3.

The chain's CDR3 is CATCTGTSAFNEQFF. CDR3 nucleotides: TGCGCCACCTGCACCGGGACTAGCGCCTTCAATGAGCAGTTCTTC. The V and J genes are TRBV5-1 and TRBJ2-1; TRBD2 matches at 10 bases. J gave up 6 bases and V 9 bases, and 12 bases lay outside the gene matches. The CDR3 has 15 residues. Germline loops: CDR1 SGHRS, CDR2 YFSETQ.

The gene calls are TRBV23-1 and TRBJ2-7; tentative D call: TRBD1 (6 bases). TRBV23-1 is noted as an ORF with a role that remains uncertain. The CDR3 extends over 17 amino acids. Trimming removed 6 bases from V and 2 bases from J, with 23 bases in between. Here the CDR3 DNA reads TGCGCCAGCAGAATAAGACAGGTGGACCTTCGAACCTACGAGCAGTACTTC. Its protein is CASRIRQVDLRTYEQYF.

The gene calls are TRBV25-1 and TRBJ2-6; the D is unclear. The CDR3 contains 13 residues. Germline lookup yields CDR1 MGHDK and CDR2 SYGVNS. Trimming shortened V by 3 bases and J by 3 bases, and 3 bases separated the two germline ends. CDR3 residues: CASSDIGANVLTF. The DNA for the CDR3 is TGTGCCAGCAGTGACATTGGGGCCAACGTCCTGACTTTC.